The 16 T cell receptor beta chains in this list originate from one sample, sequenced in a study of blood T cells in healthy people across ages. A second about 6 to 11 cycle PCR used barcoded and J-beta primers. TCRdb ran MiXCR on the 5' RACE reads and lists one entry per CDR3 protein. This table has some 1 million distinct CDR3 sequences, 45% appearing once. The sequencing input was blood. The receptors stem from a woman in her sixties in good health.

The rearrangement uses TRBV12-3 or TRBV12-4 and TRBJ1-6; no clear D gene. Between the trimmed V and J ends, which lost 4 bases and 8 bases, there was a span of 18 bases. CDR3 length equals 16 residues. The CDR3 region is CASSSSAFPGYSPLHF. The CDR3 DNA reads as TGTGCCAGCAGTTCATCGGCCTTTCCTGGGTATTCACCCCTCCACTTT.

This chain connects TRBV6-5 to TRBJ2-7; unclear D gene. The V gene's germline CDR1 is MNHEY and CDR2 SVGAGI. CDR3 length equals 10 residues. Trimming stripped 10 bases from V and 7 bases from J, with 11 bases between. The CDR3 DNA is TGTGCCACATTCTTGGGGGAGCAGTACTTC. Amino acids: CATFLGEQYF.

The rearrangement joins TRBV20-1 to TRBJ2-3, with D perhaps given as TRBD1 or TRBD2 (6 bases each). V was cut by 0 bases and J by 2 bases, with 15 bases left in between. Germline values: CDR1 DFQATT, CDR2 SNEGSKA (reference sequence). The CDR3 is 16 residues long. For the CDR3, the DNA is TGCAGTGCTAGAGAGTGGGGGGCCAGTTACACAGATACGCAGTATTTT. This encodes CSAREWGASYTDTQYF.

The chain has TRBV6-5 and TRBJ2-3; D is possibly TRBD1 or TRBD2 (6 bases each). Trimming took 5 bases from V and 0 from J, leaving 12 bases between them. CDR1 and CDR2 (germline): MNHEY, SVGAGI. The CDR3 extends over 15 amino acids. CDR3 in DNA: TGTGCCAGCAGTAGGGGGGCAGGGAGCACAGATACGCAGTATTTT. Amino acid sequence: CASSRGAGSTDTQYF.

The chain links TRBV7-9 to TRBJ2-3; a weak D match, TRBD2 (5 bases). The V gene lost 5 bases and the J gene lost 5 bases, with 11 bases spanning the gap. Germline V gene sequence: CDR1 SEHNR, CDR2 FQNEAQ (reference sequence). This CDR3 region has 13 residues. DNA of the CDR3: TGTGCCAGCAGCCCCGAGGGAATAGATACGCAGTATTTT. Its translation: CASSPEGIDTQYF.

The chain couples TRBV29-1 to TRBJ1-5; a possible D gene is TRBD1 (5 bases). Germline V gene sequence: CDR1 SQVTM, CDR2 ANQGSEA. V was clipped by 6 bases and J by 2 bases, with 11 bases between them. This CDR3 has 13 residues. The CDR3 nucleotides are TGCAGCGTCGCGGACATGGGCAATCAGCCCCAGCATTTT. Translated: CSVADMGNQPQHF.

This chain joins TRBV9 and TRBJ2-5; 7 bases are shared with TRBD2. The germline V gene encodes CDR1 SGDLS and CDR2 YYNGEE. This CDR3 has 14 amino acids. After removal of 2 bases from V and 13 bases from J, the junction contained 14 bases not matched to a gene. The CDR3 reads CASSVGRAIGELYF. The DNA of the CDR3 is TGTGCCAGCAGCGTGGGGAGGGCGATAGGGGAGCTGTACTTC. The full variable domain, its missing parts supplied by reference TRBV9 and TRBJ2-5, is DSGVTQTPKHLITATGQRVTLRCSPRSGDLSVYWYQQSLDQGLQFLIQYYNGEERAKGNILERFSAQQFPDLHSELNLSSLELGDSALYFCASSVGRAIGELYFGPGTRLLVL.

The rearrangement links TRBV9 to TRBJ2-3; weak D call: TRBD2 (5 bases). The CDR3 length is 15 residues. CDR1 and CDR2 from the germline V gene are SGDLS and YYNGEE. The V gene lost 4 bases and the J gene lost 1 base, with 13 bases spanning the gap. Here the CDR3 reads CASSIEAGRTDTQYF. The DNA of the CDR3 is TGTGCCAGCAGCATTGAGGCGGGTCGCACAGATACGCAGTATTTT.

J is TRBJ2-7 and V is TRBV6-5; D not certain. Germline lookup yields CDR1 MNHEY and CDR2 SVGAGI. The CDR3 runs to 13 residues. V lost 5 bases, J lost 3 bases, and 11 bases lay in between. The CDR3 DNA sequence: TGTGCCAGCAGTCGGACCCTAAACTACGAGCAGTACTTC. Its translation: CASSRTLNYEQYF.

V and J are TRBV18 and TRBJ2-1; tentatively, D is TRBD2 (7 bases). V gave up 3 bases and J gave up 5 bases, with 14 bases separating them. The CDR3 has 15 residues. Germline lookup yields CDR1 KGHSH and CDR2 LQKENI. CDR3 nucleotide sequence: TGTGCCAGCTCACCGTCGGGGGGCCTAAACAATGAGCAGTTCTTC. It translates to CASSPSGGLNNEQFF.

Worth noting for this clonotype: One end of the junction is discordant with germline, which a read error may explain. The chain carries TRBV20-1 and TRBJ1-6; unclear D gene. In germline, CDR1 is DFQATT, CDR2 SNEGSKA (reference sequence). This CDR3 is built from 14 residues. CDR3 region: CSGNPGLNNSPLHF. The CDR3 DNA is TGCAGTGGAAACCCGGGGTTAAATAATTCACCCCTCCATTTT.

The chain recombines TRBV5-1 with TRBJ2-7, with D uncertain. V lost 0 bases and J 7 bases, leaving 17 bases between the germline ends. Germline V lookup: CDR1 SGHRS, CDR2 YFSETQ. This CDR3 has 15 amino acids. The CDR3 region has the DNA TGCGCCAGCAGCTTGGCCGGGCCGAGCGTACGGGAGCAGTACTTC. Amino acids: CASSLAGPSVREQYF.

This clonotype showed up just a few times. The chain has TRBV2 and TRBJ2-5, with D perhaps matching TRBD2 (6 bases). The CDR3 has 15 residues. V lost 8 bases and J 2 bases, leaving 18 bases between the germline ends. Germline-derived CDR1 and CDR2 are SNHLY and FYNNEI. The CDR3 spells CASPRRGRNQETQYF. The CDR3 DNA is TGTGCCAGCCCCCGGCGGGGCAGAAATCAAGAGACCCAGTACTTC. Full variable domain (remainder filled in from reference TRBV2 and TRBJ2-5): EPEVTQTPSHQVTQMGQEVILRCVPISNHLYFYWYRQILGQKVEFLVSFYNNEISEKSEIFDDQFSVERPDGSNFTLKIRSTKLEDSAMYFCASPRRGRNQETQYFGPGTRLLVL.

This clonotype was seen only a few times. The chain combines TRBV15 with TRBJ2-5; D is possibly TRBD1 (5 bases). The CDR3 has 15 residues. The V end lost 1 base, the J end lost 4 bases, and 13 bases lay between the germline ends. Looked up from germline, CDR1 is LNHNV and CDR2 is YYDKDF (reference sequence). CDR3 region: CATSRGGTGTETQYF. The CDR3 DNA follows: TGTGCCACCAGCAGAGGAGGTACAGGAACAGAGACCCAGTACTTC.

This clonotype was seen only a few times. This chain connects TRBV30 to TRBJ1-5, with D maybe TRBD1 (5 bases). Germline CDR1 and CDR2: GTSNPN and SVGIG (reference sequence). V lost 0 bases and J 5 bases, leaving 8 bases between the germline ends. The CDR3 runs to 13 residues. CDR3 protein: CAWSVDTDQPQHF. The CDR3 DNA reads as TGTGCCTGGAGTGTGGACACGGATCAGCCCCAGCATTTT.

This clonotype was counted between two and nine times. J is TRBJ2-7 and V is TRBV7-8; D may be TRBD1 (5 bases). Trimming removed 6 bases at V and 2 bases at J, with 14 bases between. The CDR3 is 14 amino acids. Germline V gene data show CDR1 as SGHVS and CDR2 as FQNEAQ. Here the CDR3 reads CASRPDGHTYEQYF. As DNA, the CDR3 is TGTGCCAGCAGGCCTGACGGACACACCTACGAGCAGTACTTC.